This T cell receptor (beta chain) was found in a study of T cells in Graves' hyperthyroidism and ophthalmopathy. Calling Graves' hyperthyroidism stable meant ophthalmopathy did not progress within 18 months. Together with thyroid ultrasound, orbital computed tomography, serum thyroxine and TRAb, clinical symptoms were used for diagnoses. In its sample, this clonotype was seen many times. Its target is not known. Researchers amplified the TCR beta CDR3 regions from RNA transcripts. The HTBI set primed first-round TCR CDR3 RT-PCR. MiXCR, applied by TCRdb to the multiplex PCR reads, yields one record per CDR3 protein. Here the sample spans nearly 750,000 distinct CDR3 sequences, 35% being singletons. The CDR3 runs 13 residues. The germline CDR1 and CDR2 sequences are DFQATT and SNEGSKA (reference sequence). The V and J ends lost 5 bases and 3 bases, in that order; junction bases with no gene match: 4. Findings and limits, study-wide: Ophthalmopathy stood apart from stable hyperthyroidism in a 13 V-J model.

The TCR sequence derives from a woman in her forties with Graves' hyperthyroidism. The rearrangement uses TRBV20-1 and TRBJ2-5, with 9 bases that match TRBD2. Specimen: blood. CDR3 in DNA: TGCAGTGCTGGGCTAGCGGGGAAAGAGACCCAGTACTTC. Protein sequence: CSAGLAGKETQYF.